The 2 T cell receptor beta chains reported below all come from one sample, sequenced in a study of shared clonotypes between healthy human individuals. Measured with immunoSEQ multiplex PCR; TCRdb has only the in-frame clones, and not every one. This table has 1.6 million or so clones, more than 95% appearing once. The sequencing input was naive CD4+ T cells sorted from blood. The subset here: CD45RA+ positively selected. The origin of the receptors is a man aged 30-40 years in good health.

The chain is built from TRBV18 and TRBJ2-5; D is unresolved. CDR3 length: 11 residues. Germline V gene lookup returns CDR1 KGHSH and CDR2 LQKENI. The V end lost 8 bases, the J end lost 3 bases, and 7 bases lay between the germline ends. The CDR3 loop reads CASLAEETQYF. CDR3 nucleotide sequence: TGTGCCAGCCTCGCCGAAGAGACCCAGTACTTC. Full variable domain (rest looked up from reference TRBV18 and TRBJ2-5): NAGVMQNPRHLVRRRGQEARLRCSPMKGHSHVYWYRQLPEEGLKFMVYLQKENIIDESGMPKERFSAEFPKEGPSILRIQQVVRGDSAAYFCASLAEETQYFGPGTRLLVL.

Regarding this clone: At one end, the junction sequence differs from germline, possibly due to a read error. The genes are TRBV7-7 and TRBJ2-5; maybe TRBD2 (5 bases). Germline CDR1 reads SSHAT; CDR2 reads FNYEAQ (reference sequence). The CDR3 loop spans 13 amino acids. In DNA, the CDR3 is TGTGCTAGCAGCTTGGGCGGTGCGGGGACCCAGTACTTC. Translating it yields CASSLGGAGTQYF.